Given below is one T cell receptor (beta chain) in context. The sample comes from a study of blood T cell repertoires in COVID-19. The wider study: The United States, Italy and Spain supplied acute and convalescent COVID-19 samples. The analysed material was cDNA or gDNA that came from T cells, B-cell-depleted T cells, or PBMCs.

The Seattle patients joined while their infection was active and were tracked longitudinally afterward. CDR1 is KGHSH and CDR2 is LQKENI in the germline V gene. V gave up 6 bases and J gave up 6 bases, with 12 bases separating them. This CDR3 is 13 amino acids long. Study processing details: Counts of nucleated cells, estimated from reference gene primer amplification, were obtained. TCRdb's copy holds only in-frame clones and misses some; the assay was immunoSEQ multiplex PCR. V and J calls plus clone size are reproduced from that table; the DNA served to infer D and trimming. The sample lists almost 95,000 clones; 70% to 90% were seen once.

The rearrangement links TRBV18 to TRBJ1-5; maybe TRBD1 (5 bases). The sequenced sample consisted of peripheral blood. The sequence was collected from a woman aged 60 to 75 with COVID-19, enrolled during active disease. As DNA, the CDR3 is TGTGCCAGCTCCGAGGGGACTGCTCAGCCCCAGCATTTT. Its protein is CASSEGTAQPQHF.